These T cell receptor beta chains were read from a single sample in a study of T-cell reconstitution after alpha-beta-depleted transplantation in children. TCRdb redid the calling of the PCR reads with MiXCR, one entry per CDR3 protein. The sample lists about a million distinct CDR3 sequences, about 30% occurring once. Sequences were derived from PBMCs, mostly from graft donor cells, sampled 360 days after TCRalphabeta/CD19-depleted stem cell transplant. All receptors derive from a boy in the first two years of life who had a stem cell transplant for SCID, so the T cells may come from the graft donor. The CDR3 runs from the conserved cysteine through the conserved F or W. D genes are given only for firm matches. Rows give clone size only sometimes, using once, few, many, or a class for an expanded clone.

J gene | clone size | D gene | V gene | CDR3 protein | CDR3 DNA
TRBJ2-1 | NA | TRBD1 | TRBV19 | CASSLPGTGGNEQFF | TGTGCCAGTAGTCTACCCGGGACAGGGGGCAATGAGCAGTTCTTC
TRBJ2-3 | few | NA | TRBV6-5 | CASTETSASSTDTQYF | TGTGCCAGCACCGAAACCTCGGCCTCTAGCACAGATACGCAGTATTTT
TRBJ1-1 | few | NA | TRBV12-3/TRBV12-4 | CASSLRGKPEAFF | TGTGCCAGCAGTCTGAGGGGGAAACCTGAAGCTTTCTTT
TRBJ2-2 | NA | NA | TRBV5-1 | CASRVSPTGELFF | TGCGCCAGCAGGGTTAGCCCCACCGGGGAGCTGTTTTTT
TRBJ2-7 | few | NA | TRBV29-1 | CSVSTQTYEQYF | TGCAGCGTTTCCACACAGACCTACGAGCAGTACTTC
TRBJ2-3 | few | TRBD1 | TRBV20-1 | CSASNRGSSTDTQYF | TGCAGTGCATCAAACAGGGGTTCTAGCACAGATACGCAGTATTTT
TRBJ1-1 | NA | NA | TRBV24-1 | CATTGPGRREAFF | TGTGCCACCACCGGGCCGGGGAGGCGCGAAGCTTTCTTT
TRBJ1-2 | NA | NA | TRBV20-1 | CSARGGLF | TGCAGTGCTAGAGGGGGCCTCTTC
TRBJ2-7 | NA | NA | TRBV10-3 | CAISSGRIILYEQYF | TGTGCCATCAGTTCGGGACGGATTATACTCTACGAGCAGTACTTC
TRBJ1-5 | few | NA | TRBV20-1 | CSASAGRGGNQPQHF | TGCAGTGCTTCCGCCGGCCGGGGGGGGAATCAGCCCCAGCATTTT
TRBJ2-3 | NA | NA | TRBV12-3/TRBV12-4 | CASSFLSKRSDTQYF | TGTGCCAGCAGTTTCCTGTCTAAAAGGTCTGATACGCAGTATTTT
TRBJ2-3 | NA | NA | TRBV9 | CASSFQGGPLTDTQYF | TGTGCCAGCAGCTTCCAGGGGGGCCCACTAACAGATACGCAGTATTTT
TRBJ2-5 | few | TRBD1 | TRBV5-8 | CASNTWGQRTQETQYF | TGTGCCAGCAACACTTGGGGACAGCGAACTCAAGAGACCCAGTACTTC
TRBJ2-7 | NA | NA | TRBV5-1 | CASSPSGSVRYEQYF | TGCGCCAGCAGCCCGTCGGGGTCAGTAAGGTACGAGCAGTACTTC
TRBJ2-5 | many | NA | TRBV7-8 | CASSFPLGPGQETQYF | TGTGCCAGCAGCTTCCCCCTGGGGCCGGGGCAAGAGACCCAGTACTTC
TRBJ1-2 | NA | NA | TRBV20-1 | CSAGRRGRGFGYTF | TGCAGTGCTGGACGCCGTGGGCGCGGGTTTGGCTACACCTTC
TRBJ2-5 | NA | NA | TRBV5-1 | CASSLQGQGDETQYF | TGCGCCAGCAGCTTGCAAGGCCAGGGCGATGAGACCCAGTACTTC
TRBJ2-5 | few | NA | TRBV20-1 | CSAQMDLPETQYF | TGCAGTGCCCAAATGGACCTCCCCGAGACCCAGTACTTC
TRBJ2-3 | NA | NA | TRBV6-1 | CASSPLAPGILTDTQYF | TGTGCCAGCAGCCCCCTAGCGCCCGGGATCCTAACAGATACGCAGTATTTT
TRBJ1-2 | few | NA | TRBV29-1 | CSVEQDPRLNYGYTF | TGCAGCGTTGAACAGGACCCCCGCCTTAACTATGGCTACACCTTC
TRBJ2-1 | NA | TRBD2 | TRBV11-2 | CASSLRTSGALPYNEQFF | TGTGCCAGCAGCCTACGGACTAGCGGGGCCCTCCCCTACAATGAGCAGTTCTTC
TRBJ2-1 | few | NA | TRBV20-1 | CSARGIGQGTYNEQFF | TGCAGTGCTAGAGGTATCGGGCAGGGCACCTACAATGAGCAGTTCTTC
TRBJ2-7 | few | NA | TRBV12-3/TRBV12-4 | CASSQGRRNYEQYF | TGTGCCAGCAGTCAGGGACGCCGGAACTACGAGCAGTACTTC
TRBJ1-1 | few | NA | TRBV19 | CATTPQGGGTEAFF | TGTGCCACCACACCACAGGGTGGAGGTACTGAAGCTTTCTTT
TRBJ1-2 | once | NA | TRBV4-3 | CASSARGRYGYTF | TGCGCCAGCAGCGCGAGGGGGAGGTATGGCTACACCTTC
TRBJ2-3 | NA | NA | TRBV24-1 | CATSSPGPSTDTQYF | TGTGCCACCAGTTCACCGGGACCCAGCACAGATACGCAGTATTTT
TRBJ2-1 | many | NA | TRBV5-8 | CASSLGQINEQFF | TGTGCCAGCAGCTTGGGGCAGATCAATGAGCAGTTCTTC
TRBJ1-5 | NA | NA | TRBV21-1 | CASNPGQGSNQPQHF | TGTGCCAGCAACCCGGGACAGGGGAGCAATCAGCCCCAGCATTTT
TRBJ1-2 | NA | NA | TRBV6-1 | CASSPHRTAIYGYTF | TGTGCCAGCAGTCCCCATCGGACAGCGATCTATGGCTACACCTTC
TRBJ1-2 | NA | NA | TRBV18 | CASSPLGMYGYTF | TGTGCCAGCTCACCACTGGGGATGTATGGCTACACCTTC
TRBJ2-3 | NA | NA | TRBV7-2 | CASSSPVLRRNTDTQYF | TGTGCCAGCAGCTCCCCCGTTCTACGCCGCAACACAGATACGCAGTATTTT
TRBJ2-3 | few | TRBD1 | TRBV12-3/TRBV12-4 | CASSLSGTGGADTQYF | TGTGCCAGCAGTTTATCTGGGACAGGGGGGGCAGATACGCAGTATTTT
TRBJ2-1 | NA | TRBD2 | TRBV5-1 | CASSLVAGGPGEQFF | TGCGCCAGCAGCTTGGTGGCGGGGGGGCCAGGGGAGCAGTTCTTC
TRBJ1-6 | NA | NA | TRBV15 | CATGNSPLHF | TGTGCCACCGGTAATTCACCCCTCCACTTT
TRBJ2-7 | NA | NA | TRBV6-1 | CASSDGMGRDEQYF | TGTGCCAGCAGTGATGGCATGGGGCGCGACGAGCAGTACTTC
TRBJ2-1 | NA | NA | TRBV25-1 | CASSSHGGARNEQFF | TGTGCCAGCAGTTCCCATGGAGGGGCCCGGAATGAGCAGTTCTTC
TRBJ2-3 | NA | TRBD2 | TRBV11-2 | CASSLTSGNTDTQYF | TGTGCCAGCAGCTTAACTAGCGGGAACACAGATACGCAGTATTTT
TRBJ2-7 | many | NA | TRBV6-1 | CASSSVWGYEQYF | TGTGCCAGCAGCTCCGTGTGGGGATACGAGCAGTACTTC
TRBJ2-7 | NA | NA | TRBV20-1 | CSAQDAYEQYF | TGCAGTGCTCAGGACGCCTACGAGCAGTACTTC
TRBJ2-1 | NA | NA | TRBV5-1 | CASSLVRSGRISYNEQFF | TGCGCCAGCAGCTTGGTTCGCAGCGGAAGAATCTCCTACAATGAGCAGTTCTTC
TRBJ2-1 | few | TRBD1 | TRBV6-1 | CASSPGQGGNEQFF | TGTGCCAGCAGTCCCGGACAGGGTGGGAATGAGCAGTTCTTC
TRBJ2-3 | NA | TRBD2 | TRBV10-3 | CAISGPSSGGLTDTQYF | TGTGCCATCAGTGGTCCTTCTAGCGGGGGGTTGACAGATACGCAGTATTTT
TRBJ2-7 | few | NA | TRBV15 | CATSRDLRLHEQYF | TGTGCCACCAGCAGAGATCTCAGATTGCACGAGCAGTACTTC
TRBJ1-2 | NA | TRBD1 | TRBV12-3/TRBV12-4 | CASRLRQGYGYTF | TGTGCCAGCAGACTCAGACAGGGCTATGGCTACACCTTC
TRBJ2-3 | few | NA | TRBV4-1 | CASSQMEGLSTDTQYF | TGCGCCAGCAGCCAGATGGAGGGGCTAAGCACAGATACGCAGTATTTT
TRBJ2-5 | NA | NA | TRBV29-1 | CSYAGAQETQYF | TGCAGCTATGCGGGGGCTCAAGAGACCCAGTACTTC
TRBJ2-1 | NA | TRBD2 | TRBV5-1 | CASSSGLLPNEQFF | TGCGCCAGCAGCTCGGGACTACTCCCCAATGAGCAGTTCTTC
TRBJ2-1 | NA | TRBD1 | TRBV15 | CATSRGGQGMDEQFF | TGTGCCACCAGCAGGGGTGGACAGGGGATGGATGAGCAGTTCTTC
TRBJ1-6 | few | NA | TRBV6-5 | CASGIHGALHF | TGTGCCAGCGGGATTCACGGGGCCCTCCACTTT
TRBJ1-2 | NA | NA | TRBV12-3/TRBV12-4 | CASSRNIYGYTF | TGTGCCAGCAGTCGCAATATCTATGGCTACACCTTC
TRBJ1-5 | few | TRBD1 | TRBV6-1 | CASSRTGRSNQPQHF | TGTGCCAGCAGCCGGACAGGGAGGAGCAATCAGCCCCAGCATTTT